This entry lists 11 T cell receptor beta chains sequenced from one sample in a study of quantifying T cell responses using KT2 cells (dated by TCRdb to 2015 to 2018). At the level of the whole study: RNA was DNase-treated and reverse transcribed with TCR alpha and beta constant-region primers, mostly using SuperScript III.

Libraries were made using UMI-ligation and nested PCR. The sequencer was an Illumina MiSeq. T4 RNA ligase 1 was used to ligate a single-stranded oligonucleotide containing the Illumina SP2 sequence and a UMI to the 3' end of the cDNA. PCR1 was run for 4 to 5 cycles (98 degrees C for 15 s, 69 degrees C for 30 s, 72 degrees C for 40 s), and an equimolar mix of RC1.1 and RC1.2, covering TRBC1 and TRBC2, was used as the beta primer. The public reads were reprocessed in TCRdb via fastp at Q25 and MiXCR, keeping in-frame beta chains. Rows with a matching CDR3 protein are joined into one entry that keeps the most common DNA and genes. The sample data list about 41,000 distinct CDR3 sequences, and approximately 17% of these were observed just once. Clones ranked in the top ten supply 40% to 45% of the sample. Specimen: PBMCs spiked with cells of the T cell clone KT2. Receptors were obtained from a human donor.

The chain joins TRBV5-4 to TRBJ2-3; 9 bases line up with TRBD2. Germline CDR1 reads SGHNT; CDR2 reads YYREEE (reference sequence). This CDR3 is 16 amino acids long. V lost 5 bases to trimming and J lost 2 bases; unmatched junction nucleotides: 9. The chain's CDR3 is CASSSLERGDTDTQYF. The CDR3 region has the DNA TGTGCCAGCAGTTCCCTCGAGCGGGGGGACACAGATACGCAGTATTTT.

This chain links TRBV12-3 or TRBV12-4 with TRBJ1-1, with D unresolved. The CDR3 runs 14 residues. Deletions cut 7 bases from V and 10 bases from J, with 22 bases between. The CDR3 bases are TGTGCCAGCATGCTCAGTTCGACGGGAATGCGAGCTTTCTTT. Amino acids: CASMLSSTGMRAFF.

This clonotype was seen ten or more times. The rearrangement joins TRBV2 to TRBJ1-6; possible D gene TRBD1, 6 bases. The CDR3 has 16 amino acids. V was cut by 5 bases and J by 6 bases, with 17 bases left in between. Germline CDR1 reads SNHLY; CDR2 reads FYNNEI. The CDR3 sequence is CASSSPGHRSNSPLHF. In DNA form, the CDR3 reads TGTGCCAGCAGTTCACCGGGACACCGCTCTAATTCACCCCTCCACTTT.

The rearrangement joins TRBV7-9 to TRBJ2-7; 8 nucleotides align to TRBD1. This CDR3 comprises 15 residues. V shed 5 bases, J shed 5 bases, and the junction held 11 bases outside the gene matches. The germline V gene encodes CDR1 SEHNR and CDR2 FQNEAQ (reference sequence). The CDR3 is CASSTPADRANEQYF. CDR3 DNA: TGTGCCAGCAGCACACCTGCGGACAGGGCTAACGAGCAGTACTTC.

The table lists this clonotype with many counts. CDR3 DNA sequence: TGTGCCAGCAGTCGACAGGAGAACACTGAAGCTTTCTTT. Protein: CASSRQENTEAFF. The V gene is TRBV7-8, the J gene TRBJ1-1, with D possibly TRBD1 on 6 matching bases. CDR1 and CDR2 (germline): SGHVS, FQNEAQ. Trimming took 6 bases from V and 1 from J, leaving 9 bases between them. There are 13 residues in the CDR3.

The rearrangement links TRBV4-2 to TRBJ1-1; no clear D. There are 13 residues in the CDR3. Trimming cost V 3 bases and J 1 base, with 6 bases left between them. Germline lookup yields CDR1 LGHNA and CDR2 YNFKEQ. CDR3 sequence reads: CASSQAGNTEAFF. The CDR3 bases are TGTGCCAGCAGCCAGGCAGGGAACACTGAAGCTTTCTTT.

The gene calls are TRBV30 and TRBJ1-5; no definite D call. Trimming stripped 6 bases from V and 3 bases from J, with 12 bases between. Per the germline V gene, CDR1 is GTSNPN and CDR2 is SVGIG (reference sequence). The CDR3 has 13 amino acids. CDR3 nucleotides: TGTGCCTGTAGACATGGCCCCAATCAGCCCCAGCATTTT. Translation: CACRHGPNQPQHF.

The CDR3 region has the DNA TGCAGTGCGAATGACTACAATGAGCAGTTCTTC. Amino acids: CSANDYNEQFF. The V gene is TRBV20-1, the J gene TRBJ2-1; D call uncertain. The V gene lost 6 bases and the J gene lost 3 bases, with 6 bases spanning the gap. The CDR3 runs 11 residues. From germline, CDR1 is DFQATT and CDR2 SNEGSKA (reference sequence).

This chain joins TRBV11-2 and TRBJ1-5, with unresolved D. Germline CDR1 reads SGHAT; CDR2 reads FQNNGV. This CDR3 contains 13 residues. Between the trimmed V and J ends, which lost 5 bases and 9 bases, there was a span of 14 bases. The CDR3 region is CASSVSVQTPQHF. The CDR3 bases are TGTGCCAGCAGCGTCAGCGTACAAACGCCCCAGCATTTT.

The chain is built from TRBV2 and TRBJ2-5; 10 nucleotides align to TRBD2. Germline V gene sequence: CDR1 SNHLY, CDR2 FYNNEI. V lost 5 bases to trimming and J lost 6 bases; unmatched junction nucleotides: 6. This CDR3 has 14 residues. The CDR3 coding sequence is TGTGCCAGCAGTAGCGGGGGGGCTGCTCAGACCCAGTACTTC. Translated: CASSSGGAAQTQYF.

This clonotype came up a few times. This chain joins TRBV3-1 and TRBJ2-3; D might be TRBD1 or TRBD2, each matching 5 bases. V dropped 0 bases and J dropped 3 bases, with 13 bases sitting between them. The CDR3 sequence is 16 residues long. Germline-derived CDR1 and CDR2 are LGHDT and YNNKEL (reference sequence). In nucleotides, the CDR3 is TGTGCCAGCAGCCAAGAGGGACGGCCGTGGACAGATACGCAGTATTTT. Translation: CASSQEGRPWTDTQYF.